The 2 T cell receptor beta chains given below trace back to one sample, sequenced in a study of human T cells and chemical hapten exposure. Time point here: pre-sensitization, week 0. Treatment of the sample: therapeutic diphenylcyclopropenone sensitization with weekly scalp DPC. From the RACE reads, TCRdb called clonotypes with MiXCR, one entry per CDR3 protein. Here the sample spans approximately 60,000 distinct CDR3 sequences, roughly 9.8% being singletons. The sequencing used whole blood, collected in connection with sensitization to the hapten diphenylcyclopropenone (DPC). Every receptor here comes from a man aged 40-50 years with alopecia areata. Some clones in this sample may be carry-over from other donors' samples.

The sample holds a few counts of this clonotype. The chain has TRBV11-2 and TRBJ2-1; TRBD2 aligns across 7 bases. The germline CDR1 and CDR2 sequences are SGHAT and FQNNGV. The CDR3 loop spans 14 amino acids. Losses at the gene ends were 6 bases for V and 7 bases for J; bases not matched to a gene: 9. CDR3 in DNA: TGTGCCAGCAGGTGGGGCGGGAGCGGGAATGAGCAGTTCTTC. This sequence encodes CASRWGGSGNEQFF.

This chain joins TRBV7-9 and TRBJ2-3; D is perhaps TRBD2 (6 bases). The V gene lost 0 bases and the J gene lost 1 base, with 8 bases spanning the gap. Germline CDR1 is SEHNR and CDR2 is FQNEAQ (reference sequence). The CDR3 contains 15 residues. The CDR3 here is CASSLAGGRTDTQYF. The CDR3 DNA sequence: TGTGCCAGCAGCTTAGCGGGAGGTCGCACAGATACGCAGTATTTT.